This T cell receptor beta chain emerged from a study of control samples from healthy donors and cancer patients. The assay was immunoSEQ multiplex PCR, and TCRdb's table has in-frame clones only and misses some. Of fewer than 110,000 clones listed, roughly 89% were seen once; the top ten hold 15% to 20%. V was cut by 4 bases and J by 6 bases, with 10 bases left in between. This CDR3 spans 12 amino acids. Germline assignment: CDR1 SGDLS and CDR2 YYNGEE. The clonotype comes from a man in his 60s with lung cancer. The V and J genes are TRBV9 and TRBJ1-2, with no clear D. The material sequenced was PBMCs. The CDR3 DNA follows: TGTGCCAGCAGCCCAGGCCCCCATGGCTACACCTTC. Protein: CASSPGPHGYTF.